This T cell receptor (beta chain) was retrieved from a study of blood T cell repertoires in COVID-19. Across the study: COVID-19 samples collected from the United States, Italy and Spain covered acute and convalescent phases. Sample material is recorded as cDNA or gDNA derived from T cells, B-cell-depleted T cells, or PBMCs.

V was trimmed by 8 bases and J by 8 bases, leaving 18 bases between them. CDR3 length: 13 amino acids. Original processing methods: The authors estimated nucleated cell counts from reference gene primer amplification. Sequenced by immunoSEQ multiplex PCR; TCRdb stores in-frame clones only, minus some. V, J and clone size are those of that table, while D and trimming were read from the DNA. The sample consists of about 80,000 clones, around 84% of them appearing once. The chain links TRBV12-3 or TRBV12-4 to TRBJ1-2; a weak D match, TRBD1 (5 bases). Sequencing used peripheral blood. The receptor's source is a woman in her 70s with acute or convalescent COVID-19. The CDR3 protein is CASRAGTAGGYTF. CDR3 bases: TGTGCCAGCCGTGCGGGGACGGCCGGAGGCTACACCTTC.